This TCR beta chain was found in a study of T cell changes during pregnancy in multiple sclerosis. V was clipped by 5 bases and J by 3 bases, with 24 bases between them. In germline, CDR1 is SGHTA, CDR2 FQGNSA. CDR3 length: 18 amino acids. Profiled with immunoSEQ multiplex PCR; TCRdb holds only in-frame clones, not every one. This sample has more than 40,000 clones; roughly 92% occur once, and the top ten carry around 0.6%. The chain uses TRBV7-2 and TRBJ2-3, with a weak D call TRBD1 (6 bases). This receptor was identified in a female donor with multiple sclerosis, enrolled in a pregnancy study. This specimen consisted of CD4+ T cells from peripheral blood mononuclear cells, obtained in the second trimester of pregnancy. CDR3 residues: CASSPRGLRGRETDTQYF. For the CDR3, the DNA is TGTGCCAGCAGCCCCAGGGGCCTAAGAGGCAGGGAAACAGATACGCAGTATTTT.